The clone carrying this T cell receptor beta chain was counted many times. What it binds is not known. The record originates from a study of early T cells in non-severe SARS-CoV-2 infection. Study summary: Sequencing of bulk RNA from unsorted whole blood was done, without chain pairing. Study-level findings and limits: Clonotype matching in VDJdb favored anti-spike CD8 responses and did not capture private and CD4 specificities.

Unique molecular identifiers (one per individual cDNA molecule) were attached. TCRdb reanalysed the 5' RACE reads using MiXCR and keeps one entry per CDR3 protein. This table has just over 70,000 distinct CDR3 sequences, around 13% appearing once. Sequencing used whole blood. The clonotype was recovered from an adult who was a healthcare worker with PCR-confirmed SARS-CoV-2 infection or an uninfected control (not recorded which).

Here the CDR3 reads CASSKGGDTF. As DNA, the CDR3 is TGTGCCAGCAGCAAAGGGGGCGACACCTTC. This rearrangement joins TRBV21-1 to TRBJ1-2. TRBV21-1 constitutes a pseudogene. The CDR3 extends over 10 amino acids.